This T cell receptor beta chain was observed in a study of shared clonotypes between healthy human individuals. The CDR3 runs to 16 residues. Germline values: CDR1 SQVTM, CDR2 ANQGSEA. Trimming cost V 1 base and J 6 bases; bases outside gene matches: 12. TCRdb's table, derived via immunoSEQ multiplex PCR, lists solely in-frame clones and lacks some. The table includes millions of clones, 85% to 95% detected once. This receptor was taken from a man between 18 and 29 years old in good health. Some clones in this sample may be carry-over from other donors' samples. Sequencing input: naive CD4+ T cells from PBMCs. Stated subset: CD45RA+ positively selected. This chain uses TRBV29-1 with TRBJ2-1, with 7 bases aligning to TRBD2. The CDR3 DNA reads as TGCAGCGTTGAAGGGTGGGGACTATCGTTTAGCAATGAGCAGTTCTTC. It translates to CSVEGWGLSFSNEQFF.